The count of the clone carrying this T cell receptor (beta chain) is one. Assay used: immunoSEQ multiplex PCR; TCRdb lists only in-frame clones, some missing. The table shows about 95,000 clones, with 88% occurring only once. Trimming pared 2 bases from V and 2 bases from J, leaving 13 bases between. The germline CDR1 and CDR2 sequences are SGHDT and YYEEEE. The CDR3 spans 15 residues. The record originates from a study of control samples from healthy donors and cancer patients. The sample taken for sequencing was blood. This sequence was found in a woman between 65 and 79 years old in good health. This chain joins TRBV5-6 and TRBJ1-1, with D tentatively TRBD1 (6 bases). The CDR3 protein is CASSFGGGRNTEAFF. The CDR3 bases are TGTGCCAGCAGCTTTGGGGGCGGAAGAAACACTGAAGCTTTCTTT. The whole variable domain, filled in from reference TRBV5-6 and TRBJ1-1, reads DAGVTQSPTHLIKTRGQQVTLRCSPKSGHDTVSWYQQALGQGPQFIFQYYEEEERQRGNFPDRFSGHQFPNYSSELNVNALLLGDSALYLCASSFGGGRNTEAFFGQGTRLTVV.